This is a list of T cell receptor beta chains from one sample in a study of OX40 agonist ivuxolimab in advanced cancers. Only in-frame clones appear in the TCRdb table, and some are missing; sequencing was by immunoSEQ multiplex PCR. The sample has roughly 75,000 clones, 86% seen once. Material: CD4+ or CD8+ T cells sorted from blood, obtained in a trial of the OX40 agonist ivuxolimab. These receptors were taken from an adult with an advanced solid tumor such as melanoma, head and neck, liver or kidney cancer. CDR3s include the opening cysteine and the closing phenylalanine or tryptophan. Fields, in order: D gene, V gene, J gene, CDR3 protein. The D gene is left open where the match is weak.

.	TRBV18	TRBJ1-1	CASSPGITEAFF
TRBD1	TRBV4-1	TRBJ1-5	CASSQALTGDGPQPQHF
TRBD1	TRBV10-3	TRBJ1-2	CAISRDRDYGYTF
.	TRBV2	TRBJ2-7	CASSEGSLSYEQYF
TRBD2	TRBV10-3	TRBJ2-7	CAINPGGTYEQYF
TRBD2	TRBV30	TRBJ2-3	CAWKGGAGALLADTQYF
.	TRBV11-2	TRBJ2-4	CASSLRSRQGIQYF
TRBD1	TRBV30	TRBJ1-5	CAWRIGTGNQPQHF
.	TRBV7-2	TRBJ1-2	CASSPSIGGDGYTF
.	TRBV16	TRBJ1-6	CASSQSIKSYNSPLHF
TRBD1	TRBV7-2	TRBJ1-5	CASSSTGLQQPQHF
.	TRBV4-2	TRBJ2-3	CASSQGRLTGTSTDTQYF
.	TRBV7-8	TRBJ1-2	CASSLATWDGYTF
TRBD2	TRBV11-2	TRBJ2-1	CASSMTSGSNEQFF
.	TRBV10-3	TRBJ2-1	CAGGGTNNEQFF